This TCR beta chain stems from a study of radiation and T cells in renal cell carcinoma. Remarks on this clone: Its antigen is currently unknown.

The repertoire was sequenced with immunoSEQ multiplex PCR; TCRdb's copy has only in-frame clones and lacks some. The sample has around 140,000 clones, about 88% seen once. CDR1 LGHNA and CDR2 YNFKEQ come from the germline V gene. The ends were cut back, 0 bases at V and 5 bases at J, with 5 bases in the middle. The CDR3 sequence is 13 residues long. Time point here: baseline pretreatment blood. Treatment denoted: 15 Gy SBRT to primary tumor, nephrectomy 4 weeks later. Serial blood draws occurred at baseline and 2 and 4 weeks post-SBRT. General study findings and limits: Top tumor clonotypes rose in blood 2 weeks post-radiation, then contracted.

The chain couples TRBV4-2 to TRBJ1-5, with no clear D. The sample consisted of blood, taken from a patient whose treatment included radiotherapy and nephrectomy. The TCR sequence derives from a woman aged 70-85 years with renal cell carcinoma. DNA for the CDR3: TGTGCCAGCAGCCAAGATAGGCATCAGCCCCAGCATTTT. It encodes CASSQDRHQPQHF.